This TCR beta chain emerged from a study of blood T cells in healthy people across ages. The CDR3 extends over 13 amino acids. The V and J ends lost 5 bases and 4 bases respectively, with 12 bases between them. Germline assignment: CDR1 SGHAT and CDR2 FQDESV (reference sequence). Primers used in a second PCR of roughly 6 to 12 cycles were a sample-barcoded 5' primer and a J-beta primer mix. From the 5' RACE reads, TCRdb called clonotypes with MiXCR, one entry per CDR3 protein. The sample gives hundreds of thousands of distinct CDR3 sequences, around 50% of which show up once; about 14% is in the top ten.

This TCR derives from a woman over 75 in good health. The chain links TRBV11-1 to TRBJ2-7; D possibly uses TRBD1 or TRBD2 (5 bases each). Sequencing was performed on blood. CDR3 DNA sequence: TGTGCCAGCAGCAAGGGACGGGCTTACGAGCAGTACTTC. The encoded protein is CASSKGRAYEQYF.